This T cell receptor (beta chain) was retrieved from a study of CD8 T cells in ankylosing spondylitis. Findings and caveats of the study: Clones linked to the disease showed a CD8+ phenotype. They occurred at relatively low frequencies in peripheral blood.

This clonotype was counted many times. Its antigen remains unidentified. 5'-RACE, quantitative and with molecular barcodes, yielded the TCR beta libraries. TCRdb ran MiXCR on the 5' RACE reads and lists one entry per CDR3 protein. Here the sample spans about 230,000 distinct CDR3 sequences, 7.5% to 9.5% being singletons. Per germline, CDR1 KGHDR and CDR2 SFDVKD. The CDR3 extends over 15 amino acids. V shed 6 bases, J shed 2 bases, and the junction held 6 bases outside the gene matches. The TCR sequence derives from a female donor with ankylosing spondylitis or in good health (not recorded which). This chain connects TRBV24-1 to TRBJ2-3, with TRBD2 matching 8 bases. Input material: blood, either unsorted or a sorted T cell fraction (not recorded which). DNA for the CDR3: TGTGCCACCAGTTCAGCGGGGGACCTCACAGATACGCAGTATTTT. Protein sequence: CATSSAGDLTDTQYF.